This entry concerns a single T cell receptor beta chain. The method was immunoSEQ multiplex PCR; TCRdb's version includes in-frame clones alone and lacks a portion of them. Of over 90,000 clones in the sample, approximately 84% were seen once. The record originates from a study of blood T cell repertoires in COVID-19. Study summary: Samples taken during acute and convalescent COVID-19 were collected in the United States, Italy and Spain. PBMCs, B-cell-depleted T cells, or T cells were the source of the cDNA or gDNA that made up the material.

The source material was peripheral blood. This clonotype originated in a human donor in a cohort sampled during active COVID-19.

The CDR3 region has the DNA TGCGCCAGCAGCCAAGATTTTGGACACCTTAATGAGCAGTTCTTC. Its translation: CASSQDFGHLNEQFF. V and J are TRBV4-3 and TRBJ2-1, with D tentatively TRBD1 (5 bases). CDR1 is LGHNA, CDR2 YSLEER, per germline. V lost 0 bases to trimming and J lost 7 bases, with 13 bases between them. The length of the CDR3 is 15 residues.